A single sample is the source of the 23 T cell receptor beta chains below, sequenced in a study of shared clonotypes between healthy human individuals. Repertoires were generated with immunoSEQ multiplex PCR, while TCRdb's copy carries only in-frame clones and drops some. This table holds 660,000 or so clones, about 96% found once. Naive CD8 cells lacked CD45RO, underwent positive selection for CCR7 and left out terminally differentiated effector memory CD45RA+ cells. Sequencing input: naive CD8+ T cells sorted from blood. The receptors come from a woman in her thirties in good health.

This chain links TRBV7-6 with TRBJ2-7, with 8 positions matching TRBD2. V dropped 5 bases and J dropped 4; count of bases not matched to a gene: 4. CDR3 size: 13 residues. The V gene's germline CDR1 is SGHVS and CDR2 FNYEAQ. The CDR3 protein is CASSIGLAYEQYF. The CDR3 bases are TGTGCCAGCAGCATAGGACTAGCTTACGAGCAGTACTTC.

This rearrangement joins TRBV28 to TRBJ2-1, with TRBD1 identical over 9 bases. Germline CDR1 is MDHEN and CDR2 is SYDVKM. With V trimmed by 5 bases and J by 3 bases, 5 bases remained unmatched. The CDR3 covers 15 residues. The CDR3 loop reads CASSPRDRVYNEQFF. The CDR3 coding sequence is TGTGCCAGCAGTCCCCGGGACAGGGTCTACAATGAGCAGTTCTTC.

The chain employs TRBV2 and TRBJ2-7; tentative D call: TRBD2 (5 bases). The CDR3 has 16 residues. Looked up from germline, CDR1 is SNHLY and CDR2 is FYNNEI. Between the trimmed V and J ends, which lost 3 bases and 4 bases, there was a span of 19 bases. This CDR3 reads CASSDRRRAPDYEQYF. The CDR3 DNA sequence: TGTGCCAGCAGTGATAGACGGCGGGCGCCTGATTACGAGCAGTACTTC. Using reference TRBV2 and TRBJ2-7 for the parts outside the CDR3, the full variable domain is EPEVTQTPSHQVTQMGQEVILRCVPISNHLYFYWYRQILGQKVEFLVSFYNNEISEKSEIFDDQFSVERPDGSNFTLKIRSTKLEDSAMYFCASSDRRRAPDYEQYFGPGTRLTVT.

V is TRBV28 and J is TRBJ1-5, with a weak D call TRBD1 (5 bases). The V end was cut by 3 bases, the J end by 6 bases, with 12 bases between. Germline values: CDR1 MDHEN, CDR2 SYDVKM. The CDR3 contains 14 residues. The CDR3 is CASSFLGVGQPQHF. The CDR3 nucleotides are TGTGCCAGCAGTTTTCTGGGGGTGGGTCAGCCCCAGCATTTT.

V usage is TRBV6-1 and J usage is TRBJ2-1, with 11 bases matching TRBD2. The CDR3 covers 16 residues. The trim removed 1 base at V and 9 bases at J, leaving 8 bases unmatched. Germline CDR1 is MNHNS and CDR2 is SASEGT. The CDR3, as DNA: TGTGCCAGCAGTGAAGAACTAGCGGGAGTAATTACTGAGCAGTTCTTC. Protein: CASSEELAGVITEQFF.

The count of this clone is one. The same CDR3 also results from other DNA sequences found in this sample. The CDR3 spells CASSLAGGFNEQFF. The CDR3 bases are TGTGCCAGCAGCCTAGCGGGAGGATTCAATGAGCAGTTCTTC. This chain connects TRBV27 to TRBJ2-1, with 11 bases aligning to TRBD2. V gave up 6 bases and J gave up 6 bases; unmatched junction bases: 4. Germline V gene lookup returns CDR1 MNHEY and CDR2 SMNVEV (reference sequence). CDR3 size: 14 residues.

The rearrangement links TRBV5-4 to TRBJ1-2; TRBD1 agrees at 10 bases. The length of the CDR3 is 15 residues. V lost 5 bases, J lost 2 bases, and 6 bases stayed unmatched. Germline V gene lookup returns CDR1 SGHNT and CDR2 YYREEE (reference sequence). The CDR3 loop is CASRDVTGGNYGYTF. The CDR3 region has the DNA TGTGCCAGCAGGGACGTGACAGGGGGCAACTATGGCTACACCTTC. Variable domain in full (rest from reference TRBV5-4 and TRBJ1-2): ETGVTQSPTHLIKTRGQQVTLRCSSQSGHNTVSWYQQALGQGPQFIFQYYREEENGRGNFPPRFSGLQFPNYSSELNVNALELDDSALYLCASRDVTGGNYGYTFGSGTRLTVV.

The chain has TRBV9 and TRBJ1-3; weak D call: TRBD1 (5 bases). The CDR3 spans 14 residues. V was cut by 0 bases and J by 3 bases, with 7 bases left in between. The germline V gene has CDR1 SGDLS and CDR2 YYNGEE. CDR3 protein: CASSVGGVGNTIYF. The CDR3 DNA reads TGTGCCAGCAGCGTAGGGGGGGTTGGAAACACCATATATTTT.

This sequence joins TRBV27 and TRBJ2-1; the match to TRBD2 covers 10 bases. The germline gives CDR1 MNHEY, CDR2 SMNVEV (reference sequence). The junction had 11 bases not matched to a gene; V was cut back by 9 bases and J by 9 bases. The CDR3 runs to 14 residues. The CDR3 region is CASGILAGEREQFF. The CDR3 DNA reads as TGTGCCAGTGGGATTCTAGCGGGAGAACGTGAGCAGTTCTTC.

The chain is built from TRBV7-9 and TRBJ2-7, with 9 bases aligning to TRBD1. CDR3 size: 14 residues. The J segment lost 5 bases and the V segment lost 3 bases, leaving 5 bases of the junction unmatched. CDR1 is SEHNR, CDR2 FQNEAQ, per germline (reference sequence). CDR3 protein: CASSFTRQGDEQYF. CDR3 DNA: TGTGCCAGCAGCTTCACAAGACAGGGGGACGAGCAGTACTTC.

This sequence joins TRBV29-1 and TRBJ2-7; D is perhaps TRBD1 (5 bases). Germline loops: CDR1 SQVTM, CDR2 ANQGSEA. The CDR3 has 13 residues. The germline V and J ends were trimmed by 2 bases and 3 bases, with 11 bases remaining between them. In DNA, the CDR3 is TGCAGCGTTGAAAGACAGAATCACTACGAGCAGTACTTC. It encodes CSVERQNHYEQYF.

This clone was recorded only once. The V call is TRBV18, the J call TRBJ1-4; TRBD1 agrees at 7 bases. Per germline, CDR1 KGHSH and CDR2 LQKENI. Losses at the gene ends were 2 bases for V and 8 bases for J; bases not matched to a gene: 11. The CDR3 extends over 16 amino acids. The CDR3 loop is CASSPGGRTGYEKLFF. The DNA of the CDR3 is TGTGCCAGCTCACCAGGTGGTCGGACAGGCTACGAAAAACTGTTTTTT.

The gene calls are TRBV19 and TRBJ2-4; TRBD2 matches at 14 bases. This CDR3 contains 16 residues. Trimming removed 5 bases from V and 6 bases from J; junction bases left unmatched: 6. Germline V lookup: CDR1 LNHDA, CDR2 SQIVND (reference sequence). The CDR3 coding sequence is TGTGCCAGTAGTCCGGGGACTAGCGGGAGTGTAAACATTCAGTACTTC. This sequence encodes CASSPGTSGSVNIQYF.

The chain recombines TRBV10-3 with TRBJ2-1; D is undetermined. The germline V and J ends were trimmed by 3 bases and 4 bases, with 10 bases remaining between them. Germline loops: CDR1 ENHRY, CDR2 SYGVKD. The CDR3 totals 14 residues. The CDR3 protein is CAISDPRLYNEQFF. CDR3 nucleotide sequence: TGTGCCATCAGTGACCCTCGCCTGTACAATGAGCAGTTCTTC.

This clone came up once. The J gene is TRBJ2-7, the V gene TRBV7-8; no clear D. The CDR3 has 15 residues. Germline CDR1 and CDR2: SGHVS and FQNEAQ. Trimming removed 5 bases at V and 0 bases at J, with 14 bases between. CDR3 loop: CASSMGRTSSYEQYF. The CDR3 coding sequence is TGTGCCAGCAGCATGGGCAGGACGAGCTCCTACGAGCAGTACTTC.

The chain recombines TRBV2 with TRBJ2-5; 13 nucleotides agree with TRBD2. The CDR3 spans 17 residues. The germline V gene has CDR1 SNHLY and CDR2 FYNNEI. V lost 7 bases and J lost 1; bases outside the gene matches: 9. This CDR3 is CASTSTGTSGTQETQYF. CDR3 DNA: TGTGCCAGCACGAGCACCGGGACTAGCGGGACCCAAGAGACCCAGTACTTC. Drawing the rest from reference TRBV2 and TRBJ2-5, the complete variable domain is EPEVTQTPSHQVTQMGQEVILRCVPISNHLYFYWYRQILGQKVEFLVSFYNNEISEKSEIFDDQFSVERPDGSNFTLKIRSTKLEDSAMYFCASTSTGTSGTQETQYFGPGTRLLVL.

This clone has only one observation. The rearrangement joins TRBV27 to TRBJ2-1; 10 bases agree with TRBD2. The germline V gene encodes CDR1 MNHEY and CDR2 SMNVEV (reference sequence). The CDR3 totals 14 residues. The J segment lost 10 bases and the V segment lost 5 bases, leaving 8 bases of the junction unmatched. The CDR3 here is CASSIVTSGNEQFF. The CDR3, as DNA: TGTGCCAGCAGTATAGTTACTAGCGGGAACGAGCAGTTCTTC.

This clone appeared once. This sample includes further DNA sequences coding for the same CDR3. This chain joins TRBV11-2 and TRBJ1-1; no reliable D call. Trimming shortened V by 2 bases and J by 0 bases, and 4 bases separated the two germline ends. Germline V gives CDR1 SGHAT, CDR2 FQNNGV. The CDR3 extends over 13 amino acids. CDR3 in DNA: TGTGCCAGCAGCTTAAACCTGAACACTGAAGCTTTCTTT. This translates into CASSLNLNTEAFF.

CDR3 sequence reads: CASSLAGASYNEQFF. CDR3 nucleotides: TGTGCCAGCAGCTTAGCGGGGGCTTCCTACAATGAGCAGTTCTTC. This chain connects TRBV7-9 to TRBJ2-1; D perhaps matches TRBD1 (6 bases). The CDR3 covers 15 residues. Trimming stripped 0 bases from V and 1 base from J, with 7 bases between. Germline loops: CDR1 SEHNR, CDR2 FQNEAQ (reference sequence).

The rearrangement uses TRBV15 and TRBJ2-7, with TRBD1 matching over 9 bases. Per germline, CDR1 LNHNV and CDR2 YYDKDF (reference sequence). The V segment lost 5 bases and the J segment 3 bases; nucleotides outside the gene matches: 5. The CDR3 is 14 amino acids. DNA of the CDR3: TGTGCCACCAGCCGGACAGGGGATAGCTACGAGCAGTACTTC. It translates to CATSRTGDSYEQYF. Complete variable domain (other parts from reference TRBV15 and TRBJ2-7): DAMVIQNPRYQVTQFGKPVTLSCSQTLNHNVMYWYQQKSSQAPKLLFHYYDKDFNNEADTPDNFQSRRPNTSFCFLDIRSPGLGDTAMYLCATSRTGDSYEQYFGPGTRLTVT.

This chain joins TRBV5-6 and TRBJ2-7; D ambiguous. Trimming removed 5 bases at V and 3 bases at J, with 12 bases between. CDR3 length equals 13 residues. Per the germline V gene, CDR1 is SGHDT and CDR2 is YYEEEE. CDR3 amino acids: CASSRTDFYEQYF. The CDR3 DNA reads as TGTGCCAGCAGTCGAACAGACTTCTACGAGCAGTACTTC. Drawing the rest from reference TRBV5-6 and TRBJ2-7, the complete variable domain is DAGVTQSPTHLIKTRGQQVTLRCSPKSGHDTVSWYQQALGQGPQFIFQYYEEEERQRGNFPDRFSGHQFPNYSSELNVNALLLGDSALYLCASSRTDFYEQYFGPGTRLTVT.

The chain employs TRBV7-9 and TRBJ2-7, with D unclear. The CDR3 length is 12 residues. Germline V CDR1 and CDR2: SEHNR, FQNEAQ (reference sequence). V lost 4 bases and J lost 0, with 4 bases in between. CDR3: CASSSFSYEQYF. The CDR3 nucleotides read TGTGCCAGCAGCTCCTTCTCCTACGAGCAGTACTTC. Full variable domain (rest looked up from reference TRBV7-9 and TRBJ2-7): DTGVSQNPRHKITKRGQNVTFRCDPISEHNRLYWYRQTLGQGPEFLTYFQNEAQLEKSRLLSDRFSAERPKGSFSTLEIQRTEQGDSAMYLCASSSFSYEQYFGPGTRLTVT.

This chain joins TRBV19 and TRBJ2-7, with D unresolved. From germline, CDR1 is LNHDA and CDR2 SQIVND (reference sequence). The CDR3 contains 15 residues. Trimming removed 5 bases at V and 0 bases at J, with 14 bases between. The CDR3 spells CASSQFGSSSYEQYF. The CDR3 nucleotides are TGTGCCAGTAGTCAGTTCGGATCTTCCTCCTACGAGCAGTACTTC.